Each of the 9 T cell receptor beta chains below was sequenced from the same sample in a study of T cell repertoires in cytomegalovirus infection. TCRdb called the reads again in MiXCR, with one record for every CDR3 protein. Here the sample spans 450,000 to 650,000 distinct CDR3 sequences, about 30% being singletons. Sequencing was performed on PBMCs. All receptors derive from a human donor in good health (CMV status not recorded). Some clones in this sample may be carry-over from other donors' samples.

This clonotype was seen a few times. The chain joins TRBV12-5 to TRBJ2-1; D may be TRBD1 or TRBD2 (5 bases each). This CDR3 comprises 13 residues. V lost 7 bases, J lost 8 bases, and 15 bases lay in between. The V gene's germline CDR1 is LGHNT and CDR2 FRNRAP. CDR3 nucleotide sequence: TGTGCTAGTGCCCCGAGGGGCTTCGATGAGCAGTTCTTC. This gives the protein CASAPRGFDEQFF.

This clonotype was seen a single time. The chain employs TRBV18 and TRBJ2-5, with unresolved D. From germline, CDR1 is KGHSH and CDR2 LQKENI. V lost 4 bases, J lost 5 bases, and 14 bases lay in between. This CDR3 has 14 amino acids. CDR3 nucleotide sequence: TGTGCCAGCTCACGCGAGAAGGGCCAGGAGACCCAGTACTTC. Translating gives CASSREKGQETQYF. Complete variable domain (other parts from reference TRBV18 and TRBJ2-5): NAGVMQNPRHLVRRRGQEARLRCSPMKGHSHVYWYRQLPEEGLKFMVYLQKENIIDESGMPKERFSAEFPKEGPSILRIQQVVRGDSAAYFCASSREKGQETQYFGPGTRLLVL.

This chain links TRBV19 with TRBJ2-3; 12 bases fit TRBD2. The ends lost 4 bases at V and 1 base at J; junction bases unmatched: 6. CDR3 length: 17 amino acids. Germline V gene lookup returns CDR1 LNHDA and CDR2 SQIVND (reference sequence). The CDR3 nucleotides read TGTGCCAGTAGTAGACTCCGACTAGCGGGGGGCACAGATACGCAGTATTTT. Translated, it gives CASSRLRLAGGTDTQYF. Full variable domain (rest looked up from reference TRBV19 and TRBJ2-3): DGGITQSPKYLFRKEGQNVTLSCEQNLNHDAMYWYRQDPGQGLRLIYYSQIVNDFQKGDIAEGYSVSREKKESFPLTVTSAQKNPTAFYLCASSRLRLAGGTDTQYFGPGTRLTVL.

A few counts support this clonotype. The chain employs TRBV10-3 and TRBJ2-4; 8 nucleotides agree with TRBD1. The CDR3 is 16 amino acids. V dropped 6 bases and J dropped 2; count of bases not matched to a gene: 9. Germline CDR1 and CDR2: ENHRY and SYGVKD. CDR3 sequence: CAISKIGTGPKNIQYF. The DNA of the CDR3 is TGTGCCATCAGCAAAATAGGGACAGGACCCAAAAACATTCAGTACTTC.

This chain connects TRBV4-3 to TRBJ2-5; 10 bases match TRBD2. The length of the CDR3 is 16 residues. Germline lookup yields CDR1 LGHNA and CDR2 YSLEER. V was clipped by 4 bases and J by 4 bases; unmatched bases: 9. The CDR3 spells CASSPQAGGPGETQYF. CDR3 DNA: TGCGCCAGCAGCCCACAAGCGGGAGGGCCGGGAGAGACCCAGTACTTC.

The chain is built from TRBV20-1 and TRBJ2-1; 13 positions match TRBD2. V dropped 6 bases and J dropped 5; count of bases not matched to a gene: 7. The CDR3 is 15 amino acids. CDR1 DFQATT and CDR2 SNEGSKA come from the germline V gene (reference sequence). The CDR3 here is CSATPGTSGNNEQFF. The DNA of the CDR3 is TGCAGTGCCACCCCGGGGACTAGCGGGAACAATGAGCAGTTCTTC.

The sample holds a few counts of this clonotype. V is TRBV6-6 and J is TRBJ1-6; D is possibly TRBD1 (5 bases). V was cut by 7 bases and J by 9 bases, with 28 bases left in between. Germline assignment: CDR1 MNHNY and CDR2 SVGAGI (reference sequence). The CDR3 is 18 residues long. CDR3 DNA: TGTGCCAGCACCAACATTGGACACCAATTTTCACGTGGTTCACCCCTCCACTTT. Translated: CASTNIGHQFSRGSPLHF.

This chain connects TRBV11-2 to TRBJ2-7; TRBD1 agrees at 10 bases. The CDR3 contains 15 residues. With V trimmed by 4 bases and J by 1 base, 4 bases remained unmatched. The germline V gene has CDR1 SGHAT and CDR2 FQNNGV. For the CDR3, the DNA is TGTGCCAGCAGCTCGGGACAGGGGATTTCCTACGAGCAGTACTTC. Its protein is CASSSGQGISYEQYF.

This clonotype was observed a few times. The gene calls are TRBV12-3 or TRBV12-4 and TRBJ1-1; 11 bases line up with TRBD1. V gave up 2 bases and J gave up 1 base; unmatched junction bases: 12. This CDR3 is 19 amino acids long. CDR3 protein: CASSLRIGTGGARNTEAFF. The CDR3 DNA is TGTGCCAGCAGTTTAAGGATCGGGACAGGGGGGGCCCGGAACACTGAAGCTTTCTTT.